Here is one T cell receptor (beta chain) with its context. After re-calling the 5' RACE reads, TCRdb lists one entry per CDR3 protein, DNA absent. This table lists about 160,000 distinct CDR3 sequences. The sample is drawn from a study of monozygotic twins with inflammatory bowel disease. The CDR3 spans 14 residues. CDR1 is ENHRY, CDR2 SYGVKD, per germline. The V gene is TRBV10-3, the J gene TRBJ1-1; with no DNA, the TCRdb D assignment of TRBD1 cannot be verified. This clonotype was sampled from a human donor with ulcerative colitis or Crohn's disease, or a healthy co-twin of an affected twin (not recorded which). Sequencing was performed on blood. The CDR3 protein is CAISERGLGTEAFF.